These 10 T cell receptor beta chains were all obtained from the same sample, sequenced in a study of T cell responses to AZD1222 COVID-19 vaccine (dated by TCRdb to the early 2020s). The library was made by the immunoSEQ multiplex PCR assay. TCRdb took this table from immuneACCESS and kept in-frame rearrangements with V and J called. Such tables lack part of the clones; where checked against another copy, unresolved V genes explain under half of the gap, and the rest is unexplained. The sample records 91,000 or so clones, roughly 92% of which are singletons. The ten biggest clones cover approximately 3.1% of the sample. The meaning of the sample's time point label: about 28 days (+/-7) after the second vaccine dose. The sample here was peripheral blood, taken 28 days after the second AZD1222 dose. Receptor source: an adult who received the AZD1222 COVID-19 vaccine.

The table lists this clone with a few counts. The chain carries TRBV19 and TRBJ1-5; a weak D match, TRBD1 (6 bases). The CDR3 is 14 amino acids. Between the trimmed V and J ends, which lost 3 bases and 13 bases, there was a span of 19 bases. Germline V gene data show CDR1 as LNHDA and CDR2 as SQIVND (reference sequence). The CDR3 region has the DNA TGTGCCAGTAGTATCTTAGATCGGGTTGGGACACAGCATTTT. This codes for CASSILDRVGTQHF.

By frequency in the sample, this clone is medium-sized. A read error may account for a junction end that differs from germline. As DNA, the CDR3 is TGTGCCAGCAGCGAAGCGGACAGGTCCTACGAGCAGTACTTC. As protein: CASSEADRSYEQYF. This sequence joins TRBV6-1 and TRBJ2-7; 7 bases align to TRBD1. The CDR3 totals 14 residues. Germline-derived CDR1 and CDR2 are MNHNS and SASEGT.

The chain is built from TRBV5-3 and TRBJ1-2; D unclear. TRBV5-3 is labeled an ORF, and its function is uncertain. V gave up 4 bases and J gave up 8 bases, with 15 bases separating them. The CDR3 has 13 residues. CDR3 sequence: CARSARWGCGYTF. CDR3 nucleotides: TGTGCCAGAAGCGCACGGTGGGGATGCGGCTACACCTTC.

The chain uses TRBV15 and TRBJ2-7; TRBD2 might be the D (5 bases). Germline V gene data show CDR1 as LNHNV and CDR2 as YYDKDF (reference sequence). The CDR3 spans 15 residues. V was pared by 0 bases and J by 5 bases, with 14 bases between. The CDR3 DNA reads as TGTGCCACCAGCAGAGATCGGAGGCGGGCAAACGAGCAGTACTTC. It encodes CATSRDRRRANEQYF.

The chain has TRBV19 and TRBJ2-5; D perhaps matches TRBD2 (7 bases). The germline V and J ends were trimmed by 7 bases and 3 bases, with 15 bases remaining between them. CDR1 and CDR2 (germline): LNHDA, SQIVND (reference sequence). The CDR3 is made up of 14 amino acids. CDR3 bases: TGTGCCAGTAAGCTGGGGGCGGGAGAAGAGACCCAGTACTTC. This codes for CASKLGAGEETQYF.

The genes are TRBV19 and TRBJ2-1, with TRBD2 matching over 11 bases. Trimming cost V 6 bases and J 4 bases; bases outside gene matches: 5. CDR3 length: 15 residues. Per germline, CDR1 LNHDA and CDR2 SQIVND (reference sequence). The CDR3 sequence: CASSQTSGVYNEQFF. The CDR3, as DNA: TGTGCCAGTAGCCAGACTAGCGGGGTATACAATGAGCAGTTCTTC.

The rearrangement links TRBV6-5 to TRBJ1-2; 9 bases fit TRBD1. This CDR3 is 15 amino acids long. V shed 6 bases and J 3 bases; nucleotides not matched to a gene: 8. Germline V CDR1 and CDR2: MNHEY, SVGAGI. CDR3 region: CASRRTGVIDYGYTF. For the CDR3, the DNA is TGTGCCAGCAGAAGGACAGGGGTGATTGACTATGGCTACACCTTC.

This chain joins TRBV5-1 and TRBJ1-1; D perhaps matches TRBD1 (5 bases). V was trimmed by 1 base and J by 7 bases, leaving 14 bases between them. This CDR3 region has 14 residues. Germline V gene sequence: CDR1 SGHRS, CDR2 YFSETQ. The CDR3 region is CASSLTSRGLEAFF. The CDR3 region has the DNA TGCGCCAGCAGCTTGACGTCGAGGGGTCTTGAAGCTTTCTTT. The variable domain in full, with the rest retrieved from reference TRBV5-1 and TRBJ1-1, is KAGVTQTPRYLIKTRGQQVTLSCSPISGHRSVSWYQQTPGQGLQFLFEYFSETQRNKGNFPGRFSGRQFSNSRSEMNVSTLELGDSALYLCASSLTSRGLEAFFGQGTRLTVV.

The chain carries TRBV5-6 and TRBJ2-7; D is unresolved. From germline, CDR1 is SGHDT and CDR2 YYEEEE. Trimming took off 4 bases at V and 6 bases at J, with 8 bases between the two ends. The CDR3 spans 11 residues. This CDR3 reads CASSAASEQYF. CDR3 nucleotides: TGTGCCAGCAGCGCGGCCTCCGAGCAGTACTTC.

CDR3 DNA: TGTGCCAGCAAGGGGGACGGAGGGTATGGCTACACCTTC. Its translation is CASKGDGGYGYTF. This chain links TRBV2 with TRBJ1-2; a weak D match, TRBD1 (6 bases). CDR1 is SNHLY and CDR2 is FYNNEI in the germline V gene. The V gene lost 7 bases and the J gene lost 5 bases, with 14 bases spanning the gap. The CDR3 covers 13 residues.